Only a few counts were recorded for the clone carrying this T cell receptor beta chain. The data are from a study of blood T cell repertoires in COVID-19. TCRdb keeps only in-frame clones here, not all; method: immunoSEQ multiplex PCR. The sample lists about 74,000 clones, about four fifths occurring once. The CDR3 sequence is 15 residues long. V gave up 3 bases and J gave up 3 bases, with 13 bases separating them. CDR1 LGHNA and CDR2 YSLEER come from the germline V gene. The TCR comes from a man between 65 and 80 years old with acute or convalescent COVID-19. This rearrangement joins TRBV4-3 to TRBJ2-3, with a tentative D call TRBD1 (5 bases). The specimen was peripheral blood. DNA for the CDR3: TGCGCCAGCAGCCAGATGGGGAAGGGGACAGATACGCAGTATTTT. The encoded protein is CASSQMGKGTDTQYF.